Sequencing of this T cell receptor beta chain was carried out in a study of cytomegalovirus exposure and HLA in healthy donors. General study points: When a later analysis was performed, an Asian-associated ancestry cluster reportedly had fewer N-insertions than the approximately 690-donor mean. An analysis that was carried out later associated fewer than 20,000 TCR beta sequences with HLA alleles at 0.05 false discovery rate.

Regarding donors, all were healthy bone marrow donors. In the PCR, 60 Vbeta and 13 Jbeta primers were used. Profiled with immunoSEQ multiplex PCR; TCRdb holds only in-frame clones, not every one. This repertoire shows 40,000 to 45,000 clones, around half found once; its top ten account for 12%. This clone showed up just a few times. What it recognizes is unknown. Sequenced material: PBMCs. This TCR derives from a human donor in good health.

The CDR3 DNA is TGTGCCAGCAGCTTCGGACAGGGTGGCCAGCCCCAGCATTTT. It yields the protein CASSFGQGGQPQHF. The V call is TRBV7-3, the J call TRBJ1-5, with TRBD1 matching over 8 bases. The CDR3 runs to 14 residues. V lost 3 bases to trimming and J lost 7 bases; unmatched junction nucleotides: 5. From germline, CDR1 is SGHTA and CDR2 FQGTGA. The whole variable domain, filled in from reference TRBV7-3 and TRBJ1-5, reads GAGVSQTPSNKVTEKGKYVELRCDPISGHTALYWYRQSLGQGPEFLIYFQGTGAADDSGLPNDRFFAVRPEGSVSTLKIQRTERGDSAVYLCASSFGQGGQPQHFGDGTRLSIL.